The entry that follows covers one T cell receptor (beta chain) sequence. Its antigen is unknown. General study findings and limits: The larger-cohort validation was restricted to a single TCR beta V-J rearrangement rather than whole repertoires. Tumor Tregs overlapped most with tumor, then blood, naive CD4+ cells.

TCRdb independently ran MiXCR on the 5' RACE reads; one entry per CDR3 protein. The sample has approximately 60,000 distinct CDR3 sequences, around 26% seen once. Input material: tumor-infiltrating memory CD4+ T cells sorted from the breast tumor. Subset given: memory CD4+ T cells, CD4+CD45RO+CD25-. This TCR derives from a female donor with breast cancer.

CDR3 sequence: CASSTSTNDNQPQHF. The CDR3 bases are TGTGCCAGCAGCACCTCGACAAACGACAATCAGCCCCAGCATTTT. The gene calls are TRBV9 and TRBJ1-5, with D unresolved. CDR3 length: 15 residues. V gave up 4 bases and J gave up 3 bases, with 14 bases separating them. Germline V gene sequence: CDR1 SGDLS, CDR2 YYNGEE.